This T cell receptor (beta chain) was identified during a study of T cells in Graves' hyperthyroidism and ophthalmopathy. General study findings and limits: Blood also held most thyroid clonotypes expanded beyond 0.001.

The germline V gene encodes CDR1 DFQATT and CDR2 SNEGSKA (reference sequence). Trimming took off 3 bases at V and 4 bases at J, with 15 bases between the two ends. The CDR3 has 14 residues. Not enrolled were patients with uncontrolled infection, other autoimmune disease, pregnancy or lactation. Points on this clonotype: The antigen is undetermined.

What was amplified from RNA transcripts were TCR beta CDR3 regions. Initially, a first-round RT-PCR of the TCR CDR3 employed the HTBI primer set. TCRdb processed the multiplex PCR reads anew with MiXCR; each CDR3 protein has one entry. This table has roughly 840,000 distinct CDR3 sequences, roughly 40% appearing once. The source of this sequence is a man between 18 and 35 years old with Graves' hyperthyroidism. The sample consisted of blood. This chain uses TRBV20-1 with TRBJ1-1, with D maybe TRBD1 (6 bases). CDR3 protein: CSASVGGASTEAFF. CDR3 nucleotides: TGCAGTGCTAGCGTCGGGGGCGCTTCCACTGAAGCTTTCTTT.